The clone carrying this TCR beta chain was seen a single time. Its cognate antigen is unknown. The data belong to a study of OX40 agonist ivuxolimab in advanced cancers. Study-wide results and caveats: The CD4+ and CD8+ T cells in the blood had expanded clonally by week 6 at 0.1 to 3.0 mg/kg.

TCRdb keeps only in-frame clones here, not all; method: immunoSEQ multiplex PCR. This sample yields around 60,000 clones, of which about nine tenths are seen a single time; approximately 16% belongs to the top ten. Germline CDR1 reads MNHEY; CDR2 reads SVGAGI. This CDR3 spans 13 amino acids. The V end was cut by 4 bases, the J end by 5 bases, with 8 bases between. Sampled blood was obtained at baseline, cycle 4 day 1, and cycle 7 day 1. V gene TRBV6-5 combines with J gene TRBJ2-2, with D maybe TRBD2 (5 bases). The specimen comprised CD4+ or CD8+ T cells sorted from blood, sampled in a trial of the OX40 agonist ivuxolimab. The TCR comes from an adult with an advanced solid tumor such as melanoma, head and neck, liver or kidney cancer. CDR3 sequence reads: CASSFTGTGELFF. The CDR3 coding sequence is TGTGCCAGCAGTTTCACGGGGACCGGGGAGCTGTTTTTT.